This T cell receptor (beta chain) was sequenced during a study of T cells in Graves' hyperthyroidism and ophthalmopathy. Overall study: It was at initial diagnosis, before any treatment, that peripheral blood was collected. General study findings and limits: Before onset, ophthalmopathy was predicted by the model a median about six months earlier.

In this sample, this clonotype turned up many times. Its antigen is not identified. RNA transcripts gave rise to amplified TCR beta CDR3 regions. In the first-round RT-PCR of the TCR CDR3, the HTBI primer set was used. TCRdb re-called the multiplex PCR reads through MiXCR, storing one row per CDR3 protein. The top ten hold 7% to 10% of the sample, which has around 800,000 distinct CDR3 sequences, over 35% seen once. The V gene end was trimmed by 2 bases and the J gene end by 2 bases; junction bases not matched to a gene: 4. CDR1 SGHTA and CDR2 FQGNSA come from the germline V gene. The length of the CDR3 is 15 residues.

This rearrangement joins TRBV7-2 to TRBJ2-7; 9 nucleotides line up with TRBD2. Sequenced: blood. The receptor was derived from a young man with Graves' hyperthyroidism. The CDR3 is CASSLLASGAYEQYF. CDR3 in DNA: TGTGCCAGCAGCTTATTGGCTAGCGGGGCCTACGAGCAGTACTTC.